This T cell receptor beta chain comes out of a study of blood T cell repertoires in COVID-19. The V gene's germline CDR1 is MNHEY and CDR2 SVGAGI. This CDR3 spans 15 amino acids. V was clipped by 2 bases and J by 3 bases; unmatched bases: 4. Authors' analysis steps: Counts of nucleated cells, estimated from reference gene primer amplification, were obtained. Generated by immunoSEQ multiplex PCR, the TCRdb table keeps only in-frame clones and is missing some. That table is the source of V, J and clone size, and D and trimming were worked out from the DNA. Of around 150,000 clones in the sample, roughly nine tenths are singletons; the top ten hold over 15%.

The V call is TRBV6-5, the J call TRBJ2-7, with 10 bases lining up with TRBD1. The sample taken for sequencing was peripheral blood. The TCR was taken from a man aged 55 to 70 with active or convalescent COVID-19. The CDR3 DNA sequence: TGTGCCAGCAGTTACAAGGGACAGGGGTTCTACGAGCAGTACTTC. This sequence encodes CASSYKGQGFYEQYF.